This T cell receptor (beta chain) is drawn from a study of blood T cell repertoires in COVID-19. In the original workflow: Reference gene primers were amplified, and this amplification served to estimate nucleated cell counts. The data were produced by immunoSEQ multiplex PCR, yet TCRdb's version contains in-frame clones alone and is incomplete. The V and J calls and clone size come from that table; D and trimming were worked out from the DNA. The sample holds about 80,000 clones, roughly four fifths seen once. The receptor comes from a man in his 60s with acute or convalescent COVID-19. Material: peripheral blood.

CDR3 region: CASSLAAGNSNQPQHF. The DNA for the CDR3 is TGTGCCAGCAGCTTAGCAGCGGGGAATAGCAATCAGCCCCAGCATTTT. The J gene is TRBJ1-5, the V gene TRBV7-2; D remains unclear. V was trimmed by 0 bases and J by 0 bases, leaving 9 bases between them. The germline CDR1 and CDR2 sequences are SGHTA and FQGNSA. CDR3 length equals 16 residues. Together with reference TRBV7-2 and TRBJ1-5, the CDR3 gives the full variable domain: GAGVSQSPSNKVTEKGKDVELRCDPISGHTALYWYRQSLGQGLEFLIYFQGNSAPDKSGLPSDRFSAERTGGSVSTLTIQRTQQEDSAVYLCASSLAAGNSNQPQHFGDGTRLSIL.